This T cell receptor beta chain came from a study of blood T cell repertoires in COVID-19. Study in general: Acute-phase and convalescent COVID-19 samples originated in the United States, Italy and Spain. PBMCs, B-cell-depleted T cells, or T cells provided the cDNA or gDNA that made up the material.

CDR1 and CDR2 (germline): KGHDR, SFDVKD. The CDR3 totals 14 residues. V lost 0 bases and J 4 bases, leaving 8 bases between the germline ends. Generated by immunoSEQ multiplex PCR, the TCRdb table keeps only in-frame clones and is missing some. The table shows about 210,000 clones, with about 88% occurring only once. The TCR comes from a woman in her thirties or forties with acute or convalescent COVID-19. Input material: peripheral blood. V gene TRBV24-1 combines with J gene TRBJ1-2, with D possibly TRBD1 on 5 matching bases. DNA for the CDR3: TGTGCCACCAGTGATTTGGACAGTCCCTATGGCTACACCTTC. It yields the protein CATSDLDSPYGYTF.